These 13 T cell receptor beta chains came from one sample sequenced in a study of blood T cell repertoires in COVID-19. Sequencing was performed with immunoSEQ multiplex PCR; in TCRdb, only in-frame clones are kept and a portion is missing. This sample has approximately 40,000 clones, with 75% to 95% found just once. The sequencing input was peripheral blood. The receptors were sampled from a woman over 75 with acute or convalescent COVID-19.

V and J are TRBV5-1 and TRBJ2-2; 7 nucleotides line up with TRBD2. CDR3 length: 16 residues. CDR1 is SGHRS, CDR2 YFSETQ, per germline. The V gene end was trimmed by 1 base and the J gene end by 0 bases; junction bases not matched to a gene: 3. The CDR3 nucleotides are TGCGCCAGCAGCTTGTTCGGGGGGACGAACACCGGGGAGCTGTTTTTT. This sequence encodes CASSLFGGTNTGELFF.

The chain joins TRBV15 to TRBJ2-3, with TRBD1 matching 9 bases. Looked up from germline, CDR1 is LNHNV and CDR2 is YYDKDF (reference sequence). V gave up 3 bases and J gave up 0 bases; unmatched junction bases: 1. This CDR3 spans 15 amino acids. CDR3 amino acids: CATSRGTGSTDTQYF. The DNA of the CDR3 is TGTGCCACCAGCAGGGGGACAGGGAGCACAGATACGCAGTATTTT.

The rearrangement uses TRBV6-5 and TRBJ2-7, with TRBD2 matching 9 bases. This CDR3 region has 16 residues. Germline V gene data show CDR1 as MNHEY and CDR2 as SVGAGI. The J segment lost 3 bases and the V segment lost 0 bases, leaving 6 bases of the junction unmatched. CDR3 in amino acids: CASSYSYTSGRYEQYF. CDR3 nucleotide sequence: TGTGCCAGCAGTTACTCGTATACTAGCGGGCGCTACGAGCAGTACTTC.

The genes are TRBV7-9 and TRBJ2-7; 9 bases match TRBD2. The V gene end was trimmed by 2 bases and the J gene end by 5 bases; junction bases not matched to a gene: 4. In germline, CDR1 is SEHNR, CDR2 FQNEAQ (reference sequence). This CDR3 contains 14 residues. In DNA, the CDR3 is TGTGCCAGCAGCTTATCGCGGGGGGGACACGAGCAGTACTTC. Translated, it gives CASSLSRGGHEQYF.

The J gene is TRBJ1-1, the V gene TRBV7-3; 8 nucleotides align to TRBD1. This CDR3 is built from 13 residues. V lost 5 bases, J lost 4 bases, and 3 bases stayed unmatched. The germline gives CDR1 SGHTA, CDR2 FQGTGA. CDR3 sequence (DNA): TGTGCCAGCAGCCAGGGACAGGCCACTGAAGCTTTCTTT. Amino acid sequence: CASSQGQATEAFF.

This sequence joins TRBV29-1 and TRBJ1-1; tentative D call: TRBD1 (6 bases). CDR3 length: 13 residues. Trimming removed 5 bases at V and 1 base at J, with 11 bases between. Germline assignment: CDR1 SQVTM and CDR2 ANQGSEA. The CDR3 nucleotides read TGCAGCGTTTCCCTGGGGGCGAACACTGAAGCTTTCTTT. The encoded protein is CSVSLGANTEAFF.

CDR3 nucleotides: TGTGCCAGTATGACCCGACAGGCCCATCAGCCCCAGCATTTT. It translates to CASMTRQAHQPQHF. The J gene is TRBJ1-5, the V gene TRBV19; tentatively, D is TRBD1 (6 bases). Trimming removed 7 bases at V and 5 bases at J, with 15 bases between. Germline assignment: CDR1 LNHDA and CDR2 SQIVND (reference sequence). CDR3 length: 14 residues. The variable domain in full, with the rest retrieved from reference TRBV19 and TRBJ1-5, is DGGITQSPKYLFRKEGQNVTLSCEQNLNHDAMYWYRQDPGQGLRLIYYSQIVNDFQKGDIAEGYSVSREKKESFPLTVTSAQKNPTAFYLCASMTRQAHQPQHFGDGTRLSIL.

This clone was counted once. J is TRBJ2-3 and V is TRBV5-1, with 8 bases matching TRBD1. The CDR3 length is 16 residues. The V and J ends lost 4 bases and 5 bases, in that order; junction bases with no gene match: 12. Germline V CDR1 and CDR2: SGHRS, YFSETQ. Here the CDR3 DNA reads TGCGCCAGCAGCCTTACATTGGCACAGGGGGGAGATACGCAGTATTTT. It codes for CASSLTLAQGGDTQYF.

The CDR3 coding sequence is TGTGCCAGCGGCAGGGACGGGACTTACACAGATACGCAGTATTTT. This sequence encodes CASGRDGTYTDTQYF. V is TRBV6-5 and J is TRBJ2-3; D possibly corresponds to TRBD2 (6 bases). The CDR3 has 15 amino acids. Germline assignment: CDR1 MNHEY and CDR2 SVGAGI. V was pared by 8 bases and J by 2 bases, with 17 bases between.

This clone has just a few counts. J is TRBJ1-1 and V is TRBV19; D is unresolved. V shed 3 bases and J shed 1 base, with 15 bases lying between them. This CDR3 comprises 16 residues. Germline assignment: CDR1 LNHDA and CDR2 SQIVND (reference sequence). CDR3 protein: CASSMVVELGNTEAFF. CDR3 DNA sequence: TGTGCCAGTAGTATGGTCGTGGAGCTGGGGAACACTGAAGCTTTCTTT.

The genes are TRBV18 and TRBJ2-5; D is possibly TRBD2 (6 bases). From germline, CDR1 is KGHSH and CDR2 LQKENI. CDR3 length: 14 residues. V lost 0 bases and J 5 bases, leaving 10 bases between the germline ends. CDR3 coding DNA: TGTGCCAGCTCACCACCGGGGGGAGTGGAGACCCAGTACTTC. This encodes CASSPPGGVETQYF.

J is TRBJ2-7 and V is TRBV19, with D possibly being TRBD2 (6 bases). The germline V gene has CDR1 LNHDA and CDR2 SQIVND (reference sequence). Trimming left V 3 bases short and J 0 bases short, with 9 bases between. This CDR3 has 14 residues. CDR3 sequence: CASSMGGFSYEQYF. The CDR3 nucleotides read TGTGCCAGTAGTATGGGGGGATTCTCCTACGAGCAGTACTTC.

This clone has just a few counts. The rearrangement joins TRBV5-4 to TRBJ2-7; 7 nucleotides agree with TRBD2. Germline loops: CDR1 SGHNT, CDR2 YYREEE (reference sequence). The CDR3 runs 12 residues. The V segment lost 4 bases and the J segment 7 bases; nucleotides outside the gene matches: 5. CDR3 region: CASSMGGGEQYF. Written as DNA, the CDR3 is TGTGCCAGCAGCATGGGCGGGGGAGAGCAGTACTTC.